These 8 T cell receptor beta chains share one sample of origin, sequenced in a study of T cell changes during pregnancy in multiple sclerosis. Libraries were prepared by immunoSEQ multiplex PCR; TCRdb keeps only in-frame clonotypes and omits some of them. The repertoire consists of 55,000 to 80,000 clones, with around 93% occurring once and the leading ten covering 2.5% to 3.5%. The source was CD8+ T cells from peripheral blood mononuclear cells, collected in the second trimester of pregnancy. These receptors came from a female donor with multiple sclerosis, enrolled in a pregnancy study.

The chain links TRBV7-9 to TRBJ2-7; possible D gene TRBD2, 5 bases. Trimming took 5 bases from V and 5 from J, leaving 19 bases between them. The V gene's germline CDR1 is SEHNR and CDR2 FQNEAQ (reference sequence). The CDR3 has 15 residues. In DNA form, the CDR3 reads TGTGCCAGCAGCCTGGGGTGGGTGCCCGGGGACGAGCAGTACTTC. Translated: CASSLGWVPGDEQYF.

The V and J genes are TRBV7-2 and TRBJ2-1, with TRBD1 as a possible D gene (6 bases). The CDR3 covers 14 residues. CDR1 and CDR2 from the germline V gene are SGHTA and FQGNSA. Trimming left V 1 base short and J 6 bases short, with 10 bases between. CDR3 sequence reads: CASSLDNRVNEQFF. DNA for the CDR3: TGTGCCAGCAGCTTAGACAACAGGGTCAATGAGCAGTTCTTC.

This chain links TRBV10-3 with TRBJ1-1; possible D gene TRBD1, 6 bases. Germline CDR1 ENHRY, CDR2 SYGVKD. V shed 2 bases and J shed 8 bases, with 9 bases lying between them. This CDR3 spans 12 amino acids. The CDR3 region is CAISETGGEAFF. The CDR3 bases are TGTGCCATCAGTGAGACGGGGGGCGAAGCTTTCTTT.

V gene TRBV4-1 combines with J gene TRBJ2-2; D gene uncertain. The germline CDR1 and CDR2 sequences are MGHRA and YSYEKL. The CDR3 is 15 amino acids. Trimming pared 0 bases from V and 0 bases from J, leaving 5 bases between. DNA of the CDR3: TGCGCCAGCAGCCAAGAGCGGACGAACACCGGGGAGCTGTTTTTT. Translating it yields CASSQERTNTGELFF.

This chain joins TRBV6-5 and TRBJ2-7; possible D gene TRBD2, 6 bases. The CDR3 is made up of 13 amino acids. The germline CDR1 and CDR2 sequences are MNHEY and SVGAGI. The ends were cut back, 7 bases at V and 5 bases at J, with 15 bases in the middle. The CDR3 bases are TGTGCCAGCACTGGCGGGAATCAGGACGAGCAGTACTTC. Its translation is CASTGGNQDEQYF.

The genes are TRBV7-9 and TRBJ2-5, with 8 bases lining up with TRBD2. With V trimmed by 5 bases and J by 5 bases, 10 bases remained unmatched. From germline, CDR1 is SEHNR and CDR2 FQNEAQ (reference sequence). The CDR3 has 15 residues. The CDR3 DNA reads as TGTGCCAGCAGCCCTACCGGGACGGGGGGGGAGACCCAGTACTTC. Its translation: CASSPTGTGGETQYF.

The rearrangement links TRBV6-5 to TRBJ2-7; D might be TRBD2 (6 bases). The CDR3 has 15 residues. Germline CDR1 reads MNHEY; CDR2 reads SVGAGI. The V and J ends lost 7 bases and 0 bases respectively, with 16 bases between them. The DNA for the CDR3 is TGTGCCAGCATCAACCGGGGGATTAACTCCTACGAGCAGTACTTC. Encoded protein: CASINRGINSYEQYF.

The chain employs TRBV6-1 and TRBJ1-2, with TRBD1 matching 7 bases. CDR3 length equals 17 residues. V lost 2 bases, J lost 4 bases, and 13 bases stayed unmatched. The germline CDR1 and CDR2 sequences are MNHNS and SASEGT. This CDR3 is CASSELSMGQIIYGYTF. DNA of the CDR3: TGTGCCAGCAGTGAACTGAGTATGGGACAGATAATCTATGGCTACACCTTC.